The entry below describes one T cell receptor (beta chain). The target antigen is unknown. A single base separates this from a much larger clone, so it may be a read error. Trimming shortened V by 0 bases and J by 5 bases, and 11 bases separated the two germline ends. The CDR3 is 14 residues long. The germline V gene encodes CDR1 SGHDT and CDR2 YYEEEE. The lymph nodes were axillary draining lymph nodes from breast cancer patients. The record originates from a study of breast tumors, draining lymph nodes, adjacent tissues. The study, taken as a whole, reports: Data fit most tumor T cells coming from lymph node, expanding in tumor. Tumor T cell lymph node origin was a supported hypothesis, not proven.

TCRdb re-called the multiplex PCR reads with MiXCR, one entry per CDR3 protein. The repertoire holds 200,000 to 300,000 distinct CDR3 sequences, with roughly 31% as singletons. Sequences were obtained from axillary lymph node tissue. This sequence joins TRBV5-6 and TRBJ2-5; a weak D match, TRBD2 (6 bases). This receptor was obtained from a female donor with breast cancer. Some clones in this sample may be carry-over from other donors' samples. The CDR3 DNA follows: TGTGCCAGCAGCTTGGTTCTAGCGTCCGAGACCCAGTACTTC. It yields the protein CASSLVLASETQYF.